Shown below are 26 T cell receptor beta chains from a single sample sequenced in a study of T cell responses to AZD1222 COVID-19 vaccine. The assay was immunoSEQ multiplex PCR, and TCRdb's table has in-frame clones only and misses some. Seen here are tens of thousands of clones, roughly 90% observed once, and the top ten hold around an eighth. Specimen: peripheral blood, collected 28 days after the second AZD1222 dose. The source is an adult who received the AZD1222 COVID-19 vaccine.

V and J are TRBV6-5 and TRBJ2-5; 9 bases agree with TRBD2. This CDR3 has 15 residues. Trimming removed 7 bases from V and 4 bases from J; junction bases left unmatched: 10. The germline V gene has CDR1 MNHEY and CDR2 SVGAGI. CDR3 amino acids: CASKWERGGAETQYF. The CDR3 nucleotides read TGTGCCAGCAAATGGGAGCGCGGGGGGGCAGAGACCCAGTACTTC.

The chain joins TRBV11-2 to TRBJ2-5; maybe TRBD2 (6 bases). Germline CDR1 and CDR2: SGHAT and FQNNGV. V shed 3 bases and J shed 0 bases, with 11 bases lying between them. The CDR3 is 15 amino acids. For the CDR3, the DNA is TGTGCCAGCAGCTTTAATGGAGGGAACCAAGAGACCCAGTACTTC. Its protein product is CASSFNGGNQETQYF.

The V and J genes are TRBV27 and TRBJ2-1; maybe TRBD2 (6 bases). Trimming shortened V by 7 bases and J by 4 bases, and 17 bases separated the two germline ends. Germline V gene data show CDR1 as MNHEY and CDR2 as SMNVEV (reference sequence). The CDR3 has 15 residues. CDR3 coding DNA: TGTGCCAGCATGAGGCGGGGCGGCCTGTACAATGAGCAGTTCTTC. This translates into CASMRRGGLYNEQFF.

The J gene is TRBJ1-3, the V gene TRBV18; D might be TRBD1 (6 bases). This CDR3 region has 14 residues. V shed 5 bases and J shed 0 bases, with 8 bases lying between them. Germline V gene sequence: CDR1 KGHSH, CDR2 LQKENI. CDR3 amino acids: CASSEQGSGNTIYF. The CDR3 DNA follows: TGTGCCAGCTCAGAACAGGGCTCTGGAAACACCATATATTTT.

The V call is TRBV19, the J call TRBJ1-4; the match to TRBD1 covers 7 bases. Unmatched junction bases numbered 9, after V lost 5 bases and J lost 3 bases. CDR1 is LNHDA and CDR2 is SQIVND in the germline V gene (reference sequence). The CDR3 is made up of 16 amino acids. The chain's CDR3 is CASSGTAKAANEKLFF. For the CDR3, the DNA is TGTGCCAGTAGTGGGACAGCCAAAGCGGCTAATGAAAAACTGTTTTTT. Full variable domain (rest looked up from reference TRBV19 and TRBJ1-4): DGGITQSPKYLFRKEGQNVTLSCEQNLNHDAMYWYRQDPGQGLRLIYYSQIVNDFQKGDIAEGYSVSREKKESFPLTVTSAQKNPTAFYLCASSGTAKAANEKLFFGSGTQLSVL.

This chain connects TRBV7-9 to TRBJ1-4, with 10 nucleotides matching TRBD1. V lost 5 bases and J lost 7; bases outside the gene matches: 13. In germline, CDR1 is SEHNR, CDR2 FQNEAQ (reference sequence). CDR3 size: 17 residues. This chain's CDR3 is CASSPDRGAGIREKLFF. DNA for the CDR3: TGTGCCAGCAGCCCGGACAGGGGGGCAGGGATTCGTGAAAAACTGTTTTTT. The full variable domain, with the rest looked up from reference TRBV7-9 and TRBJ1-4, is DTGVSQNPRHKITKRGQNVTFRCDPISEHNRLYWYRQTLGQGPEFLTYFQNEAQLEKSRLLSDRFSAERPKGSFSTLEIQRTEQGDSAMYLCASSPDRGAGIREKLFFGSGTQLSVL.

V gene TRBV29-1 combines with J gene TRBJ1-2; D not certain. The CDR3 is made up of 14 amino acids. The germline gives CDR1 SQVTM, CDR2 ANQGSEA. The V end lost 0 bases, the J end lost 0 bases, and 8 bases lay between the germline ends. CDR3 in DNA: TGCAGCGTTGAAGACCAGGTAGCTAACTATGGCTACACCTTC. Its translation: CSVEDQVANYGYTF.

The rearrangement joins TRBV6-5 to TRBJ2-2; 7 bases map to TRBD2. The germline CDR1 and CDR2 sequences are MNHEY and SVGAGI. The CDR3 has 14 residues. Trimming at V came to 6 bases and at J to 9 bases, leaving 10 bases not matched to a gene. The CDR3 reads CASRTPGGVRELFF. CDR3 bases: TGTGCCAGCAGAACTCCGGGGGGAGTCAGGGAGCTGTTTTTT.

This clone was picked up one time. The DNA of the CDR3 is TGCGCCAGCAGCCAAGAGGTCGGGCAAGGTCTAGCCAAAAACATTCAGTACTTC. Amino acids: CASSQEVGQGLAKNIQYF. The chain employs TRBV4-3 and TRBJ2-4; D unresolved. The V gene's germline CDR1 is LGHNA and CDR2 YSLEER. V lost 0 bases and J lost 0, with 15 bases in between. This CDR3 has 18 amino acids.

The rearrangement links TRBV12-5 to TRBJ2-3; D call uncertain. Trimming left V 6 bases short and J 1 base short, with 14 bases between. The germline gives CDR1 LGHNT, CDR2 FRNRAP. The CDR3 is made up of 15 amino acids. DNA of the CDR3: TGTGCTAGTGGGCCGAAACCCCGGGGCACAGATACGCAGTATTTT. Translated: CASGPKPRGTDTQYF.

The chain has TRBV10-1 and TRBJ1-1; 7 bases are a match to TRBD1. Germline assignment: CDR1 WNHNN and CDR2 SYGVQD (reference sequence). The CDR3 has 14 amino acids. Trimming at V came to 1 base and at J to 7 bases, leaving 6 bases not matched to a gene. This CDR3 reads CASSEWSQGVEAFF. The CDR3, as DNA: TGCGCCAGCAGTGAGTGGTCCCAGGGGGTTGAAGCTTTCTTT.

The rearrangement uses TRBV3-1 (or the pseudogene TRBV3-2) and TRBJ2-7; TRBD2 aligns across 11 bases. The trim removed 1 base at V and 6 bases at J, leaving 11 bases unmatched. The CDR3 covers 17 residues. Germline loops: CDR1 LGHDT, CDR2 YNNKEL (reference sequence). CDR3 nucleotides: TGTGCCAGCAGCCAAGTTTTTAGCGGGGGGGCGGTCGGCGAGCAGTACTTC. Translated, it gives CASSQVFSGGAVGEQYF.

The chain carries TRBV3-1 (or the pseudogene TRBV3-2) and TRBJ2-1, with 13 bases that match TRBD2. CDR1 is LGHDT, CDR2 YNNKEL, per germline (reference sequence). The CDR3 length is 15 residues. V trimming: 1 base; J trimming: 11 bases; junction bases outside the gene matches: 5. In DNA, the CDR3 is TGTGCCAGCAGCCAAGCGGGACTAGCGGGGAGCCAGCAGTTCTTC. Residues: CASSQAGLAGSQQFF.

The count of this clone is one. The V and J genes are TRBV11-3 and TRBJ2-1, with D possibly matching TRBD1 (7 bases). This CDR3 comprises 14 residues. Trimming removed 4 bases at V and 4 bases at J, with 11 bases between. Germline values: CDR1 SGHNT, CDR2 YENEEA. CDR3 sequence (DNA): TGTGCCAGCAGCTCCCAGGGGGGATACAATGAGCAGTTCTTC. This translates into CASSSQGGYNEQFF.

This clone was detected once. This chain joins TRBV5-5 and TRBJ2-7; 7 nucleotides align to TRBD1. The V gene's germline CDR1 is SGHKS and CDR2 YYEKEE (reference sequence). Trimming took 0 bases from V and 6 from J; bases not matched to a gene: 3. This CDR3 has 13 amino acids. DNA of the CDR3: TGTGCCAGCAGCTTGGTACAGGGGCGCGAGCAGTACTTC. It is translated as CASSLVQGREQYF.

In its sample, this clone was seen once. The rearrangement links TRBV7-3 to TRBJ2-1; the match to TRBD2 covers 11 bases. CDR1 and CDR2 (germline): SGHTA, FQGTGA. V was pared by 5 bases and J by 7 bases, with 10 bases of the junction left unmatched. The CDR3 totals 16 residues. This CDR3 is CASSPNSGRAGNEQFF. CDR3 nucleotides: TGTGCCAGCAGCCCAAATAGCGGGAGGGCGGGAAATGAGCAGTTCTTC.

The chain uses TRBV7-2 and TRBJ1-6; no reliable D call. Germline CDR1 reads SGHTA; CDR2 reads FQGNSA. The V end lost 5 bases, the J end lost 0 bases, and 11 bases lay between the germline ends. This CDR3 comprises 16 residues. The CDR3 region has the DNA TGTGCCAGCAGCCACTCTCCGAGCTCCTATAATTCACCCCTCCACTTT. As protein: CASSHSPSSYNSPLHF.

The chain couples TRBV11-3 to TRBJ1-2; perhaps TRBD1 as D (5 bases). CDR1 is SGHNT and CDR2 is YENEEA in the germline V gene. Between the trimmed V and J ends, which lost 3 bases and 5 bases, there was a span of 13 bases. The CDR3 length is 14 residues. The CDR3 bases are TGTGCCAGCAGCTTCGGCCAGGGACCATATGGCTACACCTTC. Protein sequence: CASSFGQGPYGYTF.

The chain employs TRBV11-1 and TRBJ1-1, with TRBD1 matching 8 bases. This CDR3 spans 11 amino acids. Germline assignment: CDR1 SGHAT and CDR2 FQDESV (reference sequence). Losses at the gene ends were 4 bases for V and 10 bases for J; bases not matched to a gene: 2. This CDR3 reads CASSSGTGAFF. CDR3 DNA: TGTGCCAGCAGCTCGGGGACAGGAGCTTTCTTT.

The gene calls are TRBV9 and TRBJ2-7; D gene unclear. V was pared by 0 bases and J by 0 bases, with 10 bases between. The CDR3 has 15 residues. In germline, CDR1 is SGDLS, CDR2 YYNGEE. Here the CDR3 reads CASSVGVGSSYEQYF. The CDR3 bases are TGTGCCAGCAGCGTAGGAGTCGGAAGCTCCTACGAGCAGTACTTC. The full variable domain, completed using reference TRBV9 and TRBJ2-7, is DSGVTQTPKHLITATGQRVTLRCSPRSGDLSVYWYQQSLDQGLQFLIQYYNGEERAKGNILERFSAQQFPDLHSELNLSSLELGDSALYFCASSVGVGSSYEQYFGPGTRLTVT.

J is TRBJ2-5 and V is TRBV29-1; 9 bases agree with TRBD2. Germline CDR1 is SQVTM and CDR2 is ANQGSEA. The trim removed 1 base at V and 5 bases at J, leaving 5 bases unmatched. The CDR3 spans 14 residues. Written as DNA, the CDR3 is TGCAGCGTTGAAGTAGCGGGAGTGTGGGAGACCCAGTACTTC. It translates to CSVEVAGVWETQYF.

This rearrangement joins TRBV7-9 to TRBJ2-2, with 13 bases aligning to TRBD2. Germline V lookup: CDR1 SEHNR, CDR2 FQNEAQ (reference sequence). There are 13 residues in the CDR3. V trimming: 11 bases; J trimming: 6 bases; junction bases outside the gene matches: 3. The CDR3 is CAGGLAGAGELFF. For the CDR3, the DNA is TGTGCCGGAGGACTAGCGGGAGCCGGGGAGCTGTTTTTT.

CDR3 coding DNA: TGTGCCAGCAGTTACGCCCAAGAGACCCAGTACTTC. As protein: CASSYAQETQYF. V is TRBV6-6 and J is TRBJ2-5; D is unclear. The V and J ends lost 2 bases and 1 base respectively, with 2 bases between them. Germline CDR1 reads MNHNY; CDR2 reads SVGAGI (reference sequence). CDR3 length equals 12 residues.

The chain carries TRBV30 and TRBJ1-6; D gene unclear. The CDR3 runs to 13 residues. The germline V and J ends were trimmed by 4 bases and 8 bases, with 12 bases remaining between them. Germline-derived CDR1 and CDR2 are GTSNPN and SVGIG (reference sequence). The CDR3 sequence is CAWTGHRDSPLHF. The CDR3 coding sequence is TGTGCCTGGACCGGCCACCGGGATTCACCCCTCCACTTT.

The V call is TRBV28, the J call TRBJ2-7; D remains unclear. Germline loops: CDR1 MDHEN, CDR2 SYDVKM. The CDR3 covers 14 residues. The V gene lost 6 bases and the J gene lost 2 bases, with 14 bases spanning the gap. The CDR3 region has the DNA TGTGCCAGCAGCGGTCCTACTGGCACCTACGAGCAGTACTTC. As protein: CASSGPTGTYEQYF.

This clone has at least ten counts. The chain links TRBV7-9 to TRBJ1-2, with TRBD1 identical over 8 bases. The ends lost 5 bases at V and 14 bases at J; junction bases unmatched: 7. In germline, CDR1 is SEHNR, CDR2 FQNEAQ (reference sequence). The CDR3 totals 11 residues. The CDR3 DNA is TGTGCCAGCAGCCTAGGGACAGGCCGGACCTTC. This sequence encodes CASSLGTGRTF.